Each of the 26 T cell receptor beta chains below was sequenced from the same sample in a study of shared clonotypes between healthy human individuals. Assay used: immunoSEQ multiplex PCR; TCRdb lists only in-frame clones, some missing. The repertoire holds approximately 2.1 million clones, with approximately 93% as singletons. The sample comprised naive CD4+ T cells from PBMCs. Subset denoted: CD45RA+ positively selected. These receptors were taken from a man younger than 30 in good health. Some clones in this sample may be carry-over from other donors' samples.

The chain employs TRBV15 and TRBJ1-6; 8 positions agree with TRBD1. CDR1 is LNHNV and CDR2 is YYDKDF in the germline V gene (reference sequence). This CDR3 is 16 amino acids long. J was trimmed by 1 base and V by 2 bases; bases with no gene match: 1. The CDR3 reads CATSRQGASYNSPLHF. The CDR3 DNA is TGTGCCACCAGCAGACAGGGGGCTTCCTATAATTCACCCCTCCACTTT.

In nucleotides, the CDR3 is TGTGCCATCAGTGAGTCCGGGACTAGCGAGACAGATACGCAGTATTTT. Its translation: CAISESGTSETDTQYF. The rearrangement links TRBV10-3 to TRBJ2-3, with TRBD2 matching 10 bases. The CDR3 has 16 residues. From germline, CDR1 is ENHRY and CDR2 SYGVKD. V was clipped by 0 bases and J by 3 bases; unmatched bases: 3.

The chain combines TRBV2 with TRBJ1-2, with D tentatively TRBD1 (5 bases). The germline CDR1 and CDR2 sequences are SNHLY and FYNNEI. Deletions cut 1 base from V and 8 bases from J, with 17 bases between. This CDR3 region has 15 residues. The CDR3, as DNA: TGTGCCAGCAGTGAAGGTTGGGAGGGGCCTCGGGGCTACACCTTC. Amino acid sequence: CASSEGWEGPRGYTF.

The chain couples TRBV10-3 to TRBJ2-3; 7 bases map to TRBD2. The junction had 5 bases not matched to a gene; V was cut back by 7 bases and J by 1 base. CDR1 is ENHRY, CDR2 SYGVKD, per germline. There are 14 residues in the CDR3. The CDR3 sequence is CAIKGGSGTDTQYF. The CDR3 region has the DNA TGTGCCATCAAAGGCGGGAGTGGCACAGATACGCAGTATTTT.

The rearrangement links TRBV29-1 to TRBJ2-2, with 7 nucleotides matching TRBD2. J lost 8 bases, V lost 7 bases, and 13 bases had no gene match. The CDR3 spans 14 residues. In germline, CDR1 is SQVTM, CDR2 ANQGSEA. CDR3 nucleotide sequence: TGCAGCGCCAGTTCATCGGGAGGTGAAGGGGAGCTGTTTTTT. It yields the protein CSASSSGGEGELFF.

This chain links TRBV9 with TRBJ1-1; 8 bases agree with TRBD1. The ends lost 4 bases at V and 0 bases at J; junction bases unmatched: 5. Germline V CDR1 and CDR2: SGDLS, YYNGEE. This CDR3 spans 15 amino acids. CDR3 loop: CASSIGTGLNTEAFF. For the CDR3, the DNA is TGTGCCAGCAGCATTGGGACAGGATTGAACACTGAAGCTTTCTTT.

The chain links TRBV5-4 to TRBJ2-7; tentatively, D is TRBD1 (6 bases). The CDR3 is made up of 14 amino acids. Germline V gene sequence: CDR1 SGHNT, CDR2 YYREEE (reference sequence). V lost 4 bases, J lost 3 bases, and 14 bases lay in between. CDR3 nucleotide sequence: TGTGCCAGCAGCGAGAGGGGGAATCGCTACGAGCAGTACTTC. It translates to CASSERGNRYEQYF.

This sequence joins TRBV21-1 and TRBJ2-7; TRBD2 is taken as the D call from the table, unchecked against the DNA. TRBV21-1 is annotated as a pseudogene. The CDR3 runs 17 residues. The CDR3 nucleotides read TGTGCCAGCAGCAGCGAGGTGGAAGCGGGGTCCTTCTACGAGCAGTACTTC. It specifies CASSSEVEAGSFYEQYF.

The chain is built from TRBV2 and TRBJ2-2, with D unresolved. V was cut by 4 bases and J by 4 bases, with 13 bases left in between. CDR3 length: 15 amino acids. Germline CDR1 reads SNHLY; CDR2 reads FYNNEI. The CDR3 DNA follows: TGTGCCAGCAGTGGGCCCCAGGAGTTCACCGGGGAGCTGTTTTTT. It yields the protein CASSGPQEFTGELFF.

J is TRBJ2-5 and V is TRBV5-1, with 12 bases lining up with TRBD1. CDR3 length: 16 amino acids. Germline V CDR1 and CDR2: SGHRS, YFSETQ. Trimming removed 2 bases from V and 5 bases from J; junction bases left unmatched: 7. The CDR3 protein is CASSLGDRGPDETQYF. The CDR3, as DNA: TGCGCCAGCAGCTTAGGGGACAGGGGGCCCGATGAGACCCAGTACTTC.

The chain employs TRBV2 and TRBJ2-2; no definite D call. The V gene lost 4 bases and the J gene lost 3 bases, with 9 bases spanning the gap. The CDR3 loop spans 14 amino acids. From germline, CDR1 is SNHLY and CDR2 FYNNEI. CDR3 nucleotides: TGTGCCAGCAGTGCGGTCTCATACACCGGGGAGCTGTTTTTT. Translating gives CASSAVSYTGELFF.

This chain joins TRBV25-1 and TRBJ2-1; D is perhaps TRBD2 (6 bases). In germline, CDR1 is MGHDK, CDR2 SYGVNS. V gave up 2 bases and J gave up 9 bases, with 26 bases separating them. The CDR3 is 18 amino acids. The CDR3 DNA reads TGTGCCAGCAGTGAAAATCCCCAAGGACGGGCGGGGAAGGGTGAGCAGTTCTTC. It encodes CASSENPQGRAGKGEQFF.

V and J are TRBV6-1 and TRBJ2-5; a weak D match, TRBD2 (5 bases). This CDR3 spans 16 amino acids. Trimming stripped 2 bases from V and 1 base from J, with 14 bases between. Germline CDR1 reads MNHNS; CDR2 reads SASEGT. The CDR3 region is CASSEFEGGVQETQYF. CDR3 bases: TGTGCCAGCAGTGAATTTGAGGGTGGCGTCCAAGAGACCCAGTACTTC.

This clone was observed a single time. J is TRBJ2-7 and V is TRBV28; the D is unclear. This CDR3 has 14 residues. Trimming left V 5 bases short and J 0 bases short, with 11 bases between. Germline values: CDR1 MDHEN, CDR2 SYDVKM. CDR3 in amino acids: CASSPGQNSYEQYF. Written as DNA, the CDR3 is TGTGCCAGCAGTCCGGGTCAAAACTCCTACGAGCAGTACTTC.

J is TRBJ2-7 and V is TRBV18; D not resolved. Germline V gene sequence: CDR1 KGHSH, CDR2 LQKENI. V was cut by 2 bases and J by 2 bases, with 7 bases left in between. The length of the CDR3 is 13 residues. Written as DNA, the CDR3 is TGTGCCAGCTCACCAACAGTGGCCTACGAGCAGTACTTC. It codes for CASSPTVAYEQYF. The entire variable domain, with the rest obtained from reference TRBV18 and TRBJ2-7, is as follows: NAGVMQNPRHLVRRRGQEARLRCSPMKGHSHVYWYRQLPEEGLKFMVYLQKENIIDESGMPKERFSAEFPKEGPSILRIQQVVRGDSAAYFCASSPTVAYEQYFGPGTRLTVT.

The chain combines TRBV7-2 with TRBJ1-1, with TRBD1 matching 7 bases. J lost 0 bases, V lost 5 bases, and 6 bases had no gene match. CDR1 and CDR2 from the germline V gene are SGHTA and FQGNSA. CDR3 length: 15 amino acids. DNA for the CDR3: TGTGCCAGCAGCACCTCGACAGGGCTGAACACTGAAGCTTTCTTT. Translated: CASSTSTGLNTEAFF.

This clone was observed a single time. CDR3 DNA sequence: TGTGCCAGTAGTACAGGACAGGGGGCGCCGCGCGAGCAGTACTTC. Amino acids: CASSTGQGAPREQYF. The genes are TRBV19 and TRBJ2-7, with 11 bases lining up with TRBD1. V gave up 4 bases and J gave up 6 bases; unmatched junction bases: 8. The CDR3 has 15 amino acids. The germline V gene has CDR1 LNHDA and CDR2 SQIVND (reference sequence).

This clone is a singleton in its sample. The chain uses TRBV10-2 and TRBJ1-2; no clear D. This CDR3 has 14 residues. V was trimmed by 2 bases and J by 5 bases, leaving 12 bases between them. From germline, CDR1 is WSHSY and CDR2 SAAADI. The CDR3 is CASSERDPRYGYTF. In nucleotides, the CDR3 is TGCGCCAGCAGTGAGCGAGACCCGCGGTATGGCTACACCTTC.

The count of this clone is one. This chain links TRBV5-1 with TRBJ2-2; the D gene is possibly TRBD1 (6 bases). The CDR3 consists of 13 residues. Germline V gene data show CDR1 as SGHRS and CDR2 as YFSETQ. V dropped 5 bases and J dropped 4 bases, with 9 bases sitting between them. CDR3 nucleotides: TGCGCCAGCAGAGGACAGAGCACCGGGGAGCTGTTTTTT. It specifies CASRGQSTGELFF.

This CDR3 is CASSSQGREQYF. The CDR3 DNA sequence: TGTGCCAGCAGCTCCCAAGGGAGGGAGCAGTACTTC. This sequence joins TRBV7-8 and TRBJ2-7, with D possibly matching TRBD2 (6 bases). The V end lost 4 bases, the J end lost 7 bases, and 11 bases lay between the germline ends. The CDR3 has 12 amino acids. Germline loops: CDR1 SGHVS, CDR2 FQNEAQ.

The gene calls are TRBV9 and TRBJ1-4, with unresolved D. The CDR3 extends over 14 amino acids. The germline V gene encodes CDR1 SGDLS and CDR2 YYNGEE. Between the trimmed V and J ends, which lost 0 bases and 7 bases, there was a span of 10 bases. CDR3 protein: CASSVVAVTEKLFF. For the CDR3, the DNA is TGTGCCAGCAGCGTAGTGGCAGTCACTGAAAAACTGTTTTTT.

This clone is a singleton in its sample. The chain is built from TRBV6-5 and TRBJ1-1, with D possibly matching TRBD1 (5 bases). Trimming cost V 6 bases and J 5 bases, with 19 bases left between them. CDR1 and CDR2 from the germline V gene are MNHEY and SVGAGI. CDR3 length: 15 residues. The CDR3 DNA reads as TGTGCCAGCAGGGGACCCGGGACCAAGGGGACTGAAGCTTTCTTT. It translates to CASRGPGTKGTEAFF.

The V and J genes are TRBV9 and TRBJ1-4, with D possibly being TRBD1 (5 bases). CDR1 and CDR2 from the germline V gene are SGDLS and YYNGEE. Trimming stripped 5 bases from V and 5 bases from J, with 16 bases between. This CDR3 has 15 amino acids. The CDR3 here is CASSAWDGRNEKLFF. The CDR3 DNA is TGTGCCAGCAGTGCCTGGGACGGGAGAAATGAAAAACTGTTTTTT. Complete variable domain (other parts from reference TRBV9 and TRBJ1-4): DSGVTQTPKHLITATGQRVTLRCSPRSGDLSVYWYQQSLDQGLQFLIQYYNGEERAKGNILERFSAQQFPDLHSELNLSSLELGDSALYFCASSAWDGRNEKLFFGSGTQLSVL.

V is TRBV5-1 and J is TRBJ2-3; TRBD2 matches 7 bases. V shed 3 bases and J 0 bases; nucleotides not matched to a gene: 10. CDR1 SGHRS and CDR2 YFSETQ come from the germline V gene. The CDR3 contains 17 residues. The CDR3 is CASSYRTRPASTDTQYF. The CDR3, as DNA: TGCGCCAGCAGCTACCGGACTAGGCCTGCTAGCACAGATACGCAGTATTTT.

The chain has TRBV4-3 and TRBJ2-2, with 8 bases matching TRBD2. This CDR3 contains 16 residues. Germline V CDR1 and CDR2: LGHNA, YSLEER. V was pared by 3 bases and J by 0 bases, with 3 bases of the junction left unmatched. The CDR3 coding sequence is TGCGCCAGCAGCCACAAACTAGCGGCGAACACCGGGGAGCTGTTTTTT. Translated, it gives CASSHKLAANTGELFF.

V is TRBV19 and J is TRBJ2-7; D uncertain. Trimming left V 10 bases short and J 1 base short, with 17 bases between. This CDR3 contains 14 residues. The germline gives CDR1 LNHDA, CDR2 SQIVND (reference sequence). The CDR3 sequence: CAIPGRARSYEQYF. The CDR3 nucleotides are TGTGCCATCCCAGGCCGGGCCCGGTCCTACGAGCAGTACTTC.